These T cell receptor beta chains were read from a single sample in a study of beta chain features in type 1 diabetes. Assay used: immunoSEQ multiplex PCR; TCRdb lists only in-frame clones, some missing. The sample has over 150,000 clones; 6.5% to 8.5% are singletons. The material sequenced was central memory CD4+ T cells from blood. Receptor source: a woman in her late teens or twenties with type 1 diabetes. Both conserved end residues are part of each CDR3. The order of the fields is CDR3 protein, CDR3 DNA, J gene, clone size, D gene, V gene. D genes are given only for firm matches. Not every row has a clone size; where given, it reads once, few, many or a size class.

CDR3: CAWSVSAGGADTQYF
DNA: TGTGCCTGGAGTGTGTCAGCGGGAGGTGCAGATACGCAGTATTTT
J: TRBJ2-3
size: few
D: TRBD2
V: TRBV30

CDR3: CATGGRANQETQYF
DNA: TGTGCCACGGGGGGCAGGGCCAACCAAGAGACCCAGTACTTC
J: TRBJ2-5
size: NA
D: NA
V: TRBV2

CDR3: CASSPRGQGSGEQYF
DNA: TGCGCCAGCAGCCCTCGGGGACAGGGGTCTGGCGAGCAGTACTTC
J: TRBJ2-7
size: NA
D: TRBD1
V: TRBV5-1

CDR3: CASRAGGSNQPQHF
DNA: TGTGCCAGCAGGGCGGGGGGGAGCAATCAGCCCCAGCATTTT
J: TRBJ1-5
size: few
D: NA
V: TRBV7-8

CDR3: CASSQGPYEQYF
DNA: TGTGCCAGCAGCCAGGGGCCCTACGAGCAGTACTTC
J: TRBJ2-7
size: NA
D: NA
V: TRBV2

CDR3: CASSFSGLTDTQYF
DNA: TGTGCCAGCAGCTTTTCGGGTCTCACAGATACGCAGTATTTT
J: TRBJ2-3
size: few
D: NA
V: TRBV7-9

CDR3: CASRTHSAPGELFF
DNA: TGTGCCAGCAGGACTCATTCGGCACCGGGGGAGCTGTTTTTT
J: TRBJ2-2
size: NA
D: NA
V: TRBV7-2

CDR3: CASSLSGGNSPLHF
DNA: TGCGCCAGCAGCTTGTCGGGGGGAAATTCACCCCTCCACTTT
J: TRBJ1-6
size: few
D: NA
V: TRBV5-1

CDR3: CASSYQGSGANVLTF
DNA: TGTGCCAGCAGTTACCAGGGATCTGGGGCCAACGTCCTGACTTTC
J: TRBJ2-6
size: few
D: NA
V: TRBV6-6

CDR3: CAWGGGLNSPLHF
DNA: TGTGCCTGGGGCGGTGGTCTGAACTCACCCCTCCACTTT
J: TRBJ1-6
size: few
D: NA
V: TRBV30

CDR3: CASSESRGPTEAFF
DNA: TGTGCCAGCAGTGAATCGCGGGGCCCCACTGAAGCTTTCTTT
J: TRBJ1-1
size: many
D: NA
V: TRBV25-1

CDR3: CASSFQLAGEDTQYF
DNA: TGTGCCAGCAGCTTCCAGCTAGCGGGGGAAGATACGCAGTATTTT
J: TRBJ2-3
size: NA
D: TRBD2
V: TRBV5-4

CDR3: CASSQVRLGAYEQYF
DNA: TGTGCCAGCAGCCAAGTGCGACTAGGGGCCTACGAGCAGTACTTC
J: TRBJ2-7
size: NA
D: NA
V: TRBV4-2

CDR3: CASSMNAISEKLFF
DNA: TGTGCCAGTAGTATGAACGCGATTAGTGAAAAACTGTTTTTT
J: TRBJ1-4
size: few
D: NA
V: TRBV19

CDR3: CASSFLEPNQPQHF
DNA: TGTGCCAGCAGCTTTCTGGAGCCCAATCAGCCCCAGCATTTT
J: TRBJ1-5
size: few
D: NA
V: TRBV7-2

CDR3: CASRPPSGGTYNEQFF
DNA: TGTGCCAGCAGGCCACCTAGCGGGGGGACCTACAATGAGCAGTTCTTC
J: TRBJ2-1
size: few
D: TRBD2
V: TRBV6-6

CDR3: CASSLARGGTGELFF
DNA: TGTGCCAGCAGCTTAGCGCGGGGAGGGACCGGGGAGCTGTTTTTT
J: TRBJ2-2
size: NA
D: TRBD2
V: TRBV7-7

CDR3: CASSKGRCYEQYF
DNA: TGTGCCAGCAGCAAAGGGAGGTGCTACGAGCAGTACTTC
J: TRBJ2-7
size: NA
D: NA
V: TRBV21-1

CDR3: CASSQDYLTPNTEAFF
DNA: TGCGCCAGCAGCCAAGATTATTTGACACCTAACACTGAAGCTTTCTTT
J: TRBJ1-1
size: NA
D: NA
V: TRBV4-3

CDR3: CASTRQGLGGYTF
DNA: TGTGCCAGCACCAGACAGGGCTTGGGGGGCTACACCTTC
J: TRBJ1-2
size: few
D: TRBD1
V: TRBV5-5

CDR3: CASSPRQGNSGANVLTF
DNA: TGTGCCAGCTCACCACGGCAGGGCAACTCTGGGGCCAACGTCCTGACTTTC
J: TRBJ2-6
size: NA
D: NA
V: TRBV18

CDR3: CASSYTGRGYTF
DNA: TGTGCCAGCAGTTATACAGGTCGTGGCTACACCTTC
J: TRBJ1-2
size: NA
D: NA
V: TRBV28

CDR3: CSVGSGTSTDTQYF
DNA: TGCAGCGTTGGTAGCGGGACAAGCACAGATACGCAGTATTTT
J: TRBJ2-3
size: few
D: TRBD2
V: TRBV29-1

CDR3: CASSAYRNEQFF
DNA: TGTGCCAGCAGTGCCTACCGGAATGAGCAGTTCTTC
J: TRBJ2-1
size: NA
D: NA
V: TRBV2

CDR3: CASSLGASTDTQYF
DNA: TGTGCCAGCAGCTTAGGGGCTAGCACAGATACGCAGTATTTT
J: TRBJ2-3
size: few
D: NA
V: TRBV7-2

CDR3: CASSETLAGQETQYF
DNA: TGTGCCAGCAGTGAAACGCTAGCGGGGCAAGAGACCCAGTACTTC
J: TRBJ2-5
size: NA
D: TRBD2
V: TRBV2

CDR3: CASSRDRTRGYTF
DNA: TGTGCCAGTAGTCGGGACAGGACAAGAGGCTACACCTTC
J: TRBJ1-2
size: few
D: TRBD1
V: TRBV19

CDR3: CASSPEESQPQHF
DNA: TGTGCCAGCTCCCCGGAGGAATCCCAGCCCCAGCATTTT
J: TRBJ1-5
size: NA
D: NA
V: TRBV18

CDR3: CASSLARDGPYEQYF
DNA: TGCGCCAGCAGCTTGGCCCGGGATGGGCCCTACGAGCAGTACTTC
J: TRBJ2-7
size: NA
D: NA
V: TRBV5-1

CDR3: CSVGGPREGGTEAFF
DNA: TGCAGCGTTGGGGGGCCCCGGGAAGGGGGCACTGAAGCTTTCTTT
J: TRBJ1-1
size: NA
D: NA
V: TRBV29-1

CDR3: CASSLSPTGANYGYTF
DNA: TGTGCCAGCAGCTTATCTCCGACCGGAGCTAACTATGGCTACACCTTC
J: TRBJ1-2
size: NA
D: NA
V: TRBV7-8

CDR3: CASSEGLKAFF
DNA: TGTGCCAGCAGTGAAGGGCTTAAAGCTTTCTTT
J: TRBJ1-1
size: NA
D: NA
V: TRBV25-1

CDR3: CASSIPRDRGHELFF
DNA: TGTGCCAGCAGTATCCCCCGGGACAGGGGGCATGAGCTGTTTTTT
J: TRBJ2-2
size: many
D: TRBD1
V: TRBV28

CDR3: CASSFRNTEAFF
DNA: TGTGCCAGCAGCTTTCGTAACACTGAAGCTTTCTTT
J: TRBJ1-1
size: NA
D: NA
V: TRBV5-6

CDR3: CASSFAGAKNIQYF
DNA: TGTGCCAGCAGTTTCGCCGGAGCCAAAAACATTCAGTACTTC
J: TRBJ2-4
size: NA
D: NA
V: TRBV28

CDR3: CASSLIGLARGQETQYF
DNA: TGTGCCAGCAGCTTGATAGGGCTAGCTAGGGGGCAAGAGACCCAGTACTTC
J: TRBJ2-5
size: NA
D: NA
V: TRBV5-6

CDR3: CASSVDLAPASAQYF
DNA: TGTGCCAGCAGCGTAGACCTAGCCCCTGCGTCGGCGCAGTACTTC
J: TRBJ2-7
size: NA
D: NA
V: TRBV9

CDR3: CASNVQGGSYEQYF
DNA: TGTGCCAGCAACGTCCAGGGTGGCTCCTACGAGCAGTACTTC
J: TRBJ2-7
size: few
D: NA
V: TRBV27

CDR3: CSAGTLADYGYTF
DNA: TGCAGCGCCGGGACACTGGCAGACTATGGCTACACCTTC
J: TRBJ1-2
size: few
D: NA
V: TRBV29-1

CDR3: CASSLGTGSGYTF
DNA: TGTGCCAGCAGCTTGGGGACAGGATCTGGCTACACCTTC
J: TRBJ1-2
size: few
D: TRBD1
V: TRBV5-4

CDR3: CASRRTSTNEKLFF
DNA: TGTGCCAGTAGAAGGACATCAACTAATGAAAAACTGTTTTTT
J: TRBJ1-4
size: NA
D: NA
V: TRBV19

CDR3: CASSLGAGGHYGYTF
DNA: TGTGCCAGCAGCTTAGGGGCCGGGGGGCACTATGGCTACACCTTC
J: TRBJ1-2
size: few
D: NA
V: TRBV11-2

CDR3: CASSLGRAGEQYF
DNA: TGTGCCAGCAGCTTAGGCAGGGCCGGCGAGCAGTACTTC
J: TRBJ2-7
size: NA
D: NA
V: TRBV11-2

CDR3: CASSPLAGGQSDTQYF
DNA: TGCGCCAGCAGCCCACTAGCGGGGGGGCAGTCCGATACGCAGTATTTT
J: TRBJ2-3
size: NA
D: TRBD2
V: TRBV5-1